The 10 T cell receptor beta chains below were found in one sample sequenced in a study of blood T cells in healthy people across ages (dated by TCRdb to about 2015). The method was 5' RACE. Sequencing relied on an Illumina HiSeq 2500. A second 7 to 11 cycle PCR used a sample-barcoded 5' primer and a J-beta primer mix. In TCRdb, the public reads were trimmed at Q25 with fastp and aligned with MiXCR, with productive beta chains retained. Rows are combined by CDR3 protein, so each entry shows the most common genes and DNA. The sample profile shows about 1.8 million distinct CDR3 sequences; approximately 50% of them were found once. Over 2% of the sample is in the top ten clones. Sequencing was performed on blood. These receptors all come from a woman between 40 and 55 years old in good health.

This clonotype was observed a few times. V and J are TRBV12-3 or TRBV12-4 and TRBJ1-2, with a possible D match to TRBD1 (6 bases). The CDR3 spans 15 residues. Trimming removed 3 bases from V and 7 bases from J, with 18 bases in between. The CDR3 nucleotides are TGTGCCAGCAGTTTTGGACAGTCGCTCGCTCGTGGCTACACCTTC. This gives the protein CASSFGQSLARGYTF.

This clonotype has just a few counts. This chain uses TRBV9 with TRBJ2-7; tentatively, D is TRBD1 (6 bases). The CDR3 loop spans 15 amino acids. Germline V gives CDR1 SGDLS, CDR2 YYNGEE. V lost 0 bases to trimming and J lost 4 bases, with 14 bases between them. CDR3 residues: CASSVGAGAVYEQYF. CDR3 DNA sequence: TGTGCCAGCAGCGTAGGCGCAGGGGCGGTGTACGAGCAGTACTTC.

This clonotype was observed once. J is TRBJ2-5 and V is TRBV7-2, with 12 bases lining up with TRBD1. In germline, CDR1 is SGHTA, CDR2 FQGNSA. The V segment lost 6 bases and the J segment 5 bases; nucleotides outside the gene matches: 10. There are 16 residues in the CDR3. CDR3 coding DNA: TGTGCCAGCAGACCGGGACAGGGGGCAGAGGCGGAGACCCAGTACTTC. It yields the protein CASRPGQGAEAETQYF.

The chain carries TRBV7-2 and TRBJ2-3; TRBD2 aligns across 8 bases. The length of the CDR3 is 17 residues. V was clipped by 1 base and J by 1 base; unmatched bases: 7. The V gene's germline CDR1 is SGHTA and CDR2 FQGNSA. CDR3 protein: CTSSLERWRGGTDTQYF. In DNA form, the CDR3 reads TGTACCAGCAGCTTAGAGAGGTGGCGGGGGGGCACAGATACGCAGTATTTT.

The table lists this clonotype with a few counts. The V and J genes are TRBV5-1 and TRBJ1-5; D unclear. The V end lost 6 bases, the J end lost 1 base, and 20 bases lay between the germline ends. CDR3 length: 17 residues. CDR1 and CDR2 from the germline V gene are SGHRS and YFSETQ. CDR3 sequence: CASNTRTGKYSNQPQHF. The CDR3 bases are TGCGCCAGCAACACGAGGACGGGAAAATACAGCAATCAGCCCCAGCATTTT.

This clonotype was picked up many times. The V call is TRBV28, the J call TRBJ2-1, with 9 bases fitting TRBD1. Looked up from germline, CDR1 is MDHEN and CDR2 is SYDVKM. This CDR3 is 12 amino acids long. The V gene end was trimmed by 9 bases and the J gene end by 7 bases; junction bases not matched to a gene: 4. For the CDR3, the DNA is TGTGCCAGTGGGACAGGGTGGAATGAGCAGTTCTTC. Translated, it gives CASGTGWNEQFF.

J is TRBJ2-3 and V is TRBV7-2; maybe TRBD1 (6 bases). The CDR3 has 15 amino acids. CDR1 SGHTA and CDR2 FQGNSA come from the germline V gene. V lost 5 bases and J lost 3, with 15 bases in between. CDR3: CASSLGDIRTDTQYF. The DNA of the CDR3 is TGTGCCAGCAGCCTCGGGGACATTAGGACAGATACGCAGTATTTT.

V gene TRBV20-1 combines with J gene TRBJ2-1, with no clear D. Matching the DNA end better, TRBJ2-7 makes the J call doubtful. The germline V gene encodes CDR1 DFQATT and CDR2 SNEGSKA (reference sequence). CDR3 size: 16 residues. CDR3 bases: TGCAGTGCTAGAACCCCCCTGGGTTATGGCTACAATGAGCAGTACTTC. Protein: CSARTPLGYGYNEQYF.

In this sample, this clonotype turned up once. The chain joins TRBV12-3 or TRBV12-4 to TRBJ2-3, with TRBD1 matching 7 bases. The CDR3 consists of 16 residues. The V segment lost 6 bases and the J segment 0 bases; nucleotides outside the gene matches: 9. CDR3 sequence reads: CASSDRDRVSTDTQYF. CDR3 coding DNA: TGTGCCAGCAGCGACCGTGACAGGGTTAGCACAGATACGCAGTATTTT.

The genes are TRBV12-3 or TRBV12-4 and TRBJ2-2; the D gene could be TRBD1 or TRBD2 (6 bases each). Deletions cut 6 bases from V and 4 bases from J, with 24 bases between. The CDR3 loop spans 18 amino acids. The CDR3 sequence: CASRPLGTPRESTGELFF. As DNA, the CDR3 is TGTGCCAGCAGGCCCCTCGGGACACCACGGGAGAGCACCGGGGAGCTGTTTTTT.